The sample holds one count of the clone carrying this T cell receptor (beta chain). This entry comes from a study of blood T cell repertoires in COVID-19. Profiled with immunoSEQ multiplex PCR; TCRdb holds only in-frame clones, not every one. The table lists 120,000 to 150,000 clones, approximately 86% of them singletons. Trimming removed 2 bases from V and 8 bases from J; junction bases left unmatched: 13. Germline lookup yields CDR1 SGHAT and CDR2 FQNNGV. This CDR3 spans 18 amino acids. The source of this sequence is a human donor in a cohort sampled during active COVID-19. This chain links TRBV11-2 with TRBJ2-1, with TRBD2 matching over 12 bases. Sequencing was carried out using peripheral blood. The CDR3 protein is CASSLRASGGAYGYEQFF. The CDR3, as DNA: TGTGCCAGCAGCTTACGGGCTAGCGGGGGGGCCTATGGCTATGAGCAGTTCTTC.